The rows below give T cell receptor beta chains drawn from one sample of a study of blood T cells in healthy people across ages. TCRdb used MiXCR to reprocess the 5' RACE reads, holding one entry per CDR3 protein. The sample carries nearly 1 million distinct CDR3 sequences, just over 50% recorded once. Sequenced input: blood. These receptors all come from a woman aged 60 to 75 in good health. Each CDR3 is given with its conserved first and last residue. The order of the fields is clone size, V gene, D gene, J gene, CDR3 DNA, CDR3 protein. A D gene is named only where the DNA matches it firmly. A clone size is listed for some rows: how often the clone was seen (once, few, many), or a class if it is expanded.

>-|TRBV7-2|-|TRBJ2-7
TGTGCCAGCAGCTTAGCGAGTCTTCTGGACTACGAGCAGTACTTC
CASSLASLLDYEQYF
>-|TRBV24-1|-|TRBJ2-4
TGTGCCACCAGTGATTGGGACCACCCAAACATTCAGTACTTC
CATSDWDHPNIQYF
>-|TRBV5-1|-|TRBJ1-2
TGCGCCAGCACAAAGACAGGAGAGTATGGCTACACCTTC
CASTKTGEYGYTF
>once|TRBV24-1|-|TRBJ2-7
TGTGCCACCAGCGACCCCCTTCGCCGGTTTTCCTACGAGCAGTACTTC
CATSDPLRRFSYEQYF
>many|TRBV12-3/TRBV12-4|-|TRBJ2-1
TGTGCCAGCAGACCAAGGACCGTTAGAAACAATGAGCAGTTCTTC
CASRPRTVRNNEQFF
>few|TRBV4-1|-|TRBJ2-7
TGCGCCAGCAGCCGACCCGCGGTTGGTAGCGGTAACTACGAGCAGTACTTC
CASSRPAVGSGNYEQYF
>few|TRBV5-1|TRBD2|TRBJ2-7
TGCGCCAGCAGCTCCCAGCGAGCGGCTAGCGGAAGGTTCCGCTACGAGCAGTACTTC
CASSSQRAASGRFRYEQYF
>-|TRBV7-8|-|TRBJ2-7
TGTGCCAGCAGCTTACAAGCCGGGACAAACTACGAGCAGTACTTC
CASSLQAGTNYEQYF
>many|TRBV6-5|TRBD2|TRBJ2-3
TGTGCCAGCAGTAAGGGACTAGCGATTGAGGAAGATACGCAGTATTTT
CASSKGLAIEEDTQYF
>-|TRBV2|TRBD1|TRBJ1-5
TGTGCCAGCAGTCCTTATATCTCCCTCCGGGACAGGGGAACTCAGCCCCAGCATTTT
CASSPYISLRDRGTQPQHF
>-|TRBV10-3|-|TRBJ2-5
TGTGCCATCAGTTACAGGGTCCAAGAGACCCAGTACTTC
CAISYRVQETQYF
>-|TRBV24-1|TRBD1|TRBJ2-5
TGTGCCACCAGTGAGCTAACAGGGGGCGCGAGGGAGACCCAGTACTTC
CATSELTGGARETQYF
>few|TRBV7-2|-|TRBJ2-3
TGTGCCAGCAGCCGGCCTTATCTGCAGCAAGTAGATACGCAGTATTTT
CASSRPYLQQVDTQYF
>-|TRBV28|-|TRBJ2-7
TGTGCCGGCAGTCCACCAACCTCCTACGAGCAGTACTTC
CAGSPPTSYEQYF
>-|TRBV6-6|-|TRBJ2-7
TGTGCCAGCAGTTACTCGTTGCAGCAAGGGAGCGAGCAGTACTTC
CASSYSLQQGSEQYF
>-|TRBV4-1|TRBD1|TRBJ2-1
TGCGCCAGCAGCGCGACAGGGGATCCCGTTAATGAGCAGTTCTTC
CASSATGDPVNEQFF
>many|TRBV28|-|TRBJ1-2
TGTGCCAGCAGAGCGCCGGGACGGCGGTTCGACACCTTC
CASRAPGRRFDTF
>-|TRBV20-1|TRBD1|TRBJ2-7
TGCAGTGCTAGAGATGGACAGGGGGCTCCCTACGAGCAGTACTTC
CSARDGQGAPYEQYF
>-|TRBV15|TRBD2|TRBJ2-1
TGTGCCACCAGCAGAGATAGAGGGACTAGCGGGAGGGATAATGAGCAGTTCTTC
CATSRDRGTSGRDNEQFF
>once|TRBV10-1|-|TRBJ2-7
TGCGCCAGCAGTGCTCAGATGGGCTACGAGCAGTACTTC
CASSAQMGYEQYF
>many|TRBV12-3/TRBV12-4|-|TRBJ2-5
TGTGCCAGCAGTTCCCGGGGGGAGACCCAGTACTTC
CASSSRGETQYF
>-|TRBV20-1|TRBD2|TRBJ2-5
TGCAGTGCTAGAGATACGCGGGGGACGGGGACCCAGTACTTC
CSARDTRGTGTQYF
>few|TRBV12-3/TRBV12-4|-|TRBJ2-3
TGTGCCAGCAGTTCATCAAGCGGACACACAGATACGCAGTATTTT
CASSSSSGHTDTQYF
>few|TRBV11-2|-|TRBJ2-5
TGTGCCAGCAGCTCGCATAGCGGTAAAGAGACCCAGTACTTC
CASSSHSGKETQYF
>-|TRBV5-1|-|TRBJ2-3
TGCGCCAGCAGATCGGCGGGGCGCACAGATACGCAGTATTTT
CASRSAGRTDTQYF
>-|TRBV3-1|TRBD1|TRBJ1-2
TGTGCCAGCAGCCCCCGGGACAGGGAGGCCTATGGCTACACCTTC
CASSPRDREAYGYTF
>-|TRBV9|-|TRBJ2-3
TGTGCCAGCAGCCCCCGCAACCCTTGGGATACGCAGTATTTT
CASSPRNPWDTQYF
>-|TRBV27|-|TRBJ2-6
TGTGCCCTCCGGAGGGGGCAACCCTCTGGGGCCAACGTCCTGACTTTC
CALRRGQPSGANVLTF
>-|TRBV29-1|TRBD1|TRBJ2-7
TGCAGCGTTGAACCGACAGGGTCAGCTGAGCAGTACTTC
CSVEPTGSAEQYF